The rows below give T cell receptor beta chains drawn from one sample of a study of cytomegalovirus exposure and HLA in healthy donors. Repertoires were generated with immunoSEQ multiplex PCR, while TCRdb's copy carries only in-frame clones and drops some. This sample carries 160,000 or so clones, almost 85% of them seen once, and the ten largest clones take 1%. The sample taken for sequencing was PBMCs. These receptors all come from a man aged 25-45 years in good health and CMV-seronegative. Each CDR3 is given with its conserved first and last residue. Fields, in order: clone size, V gene, J gene, D gene, CDR3 DNA, CDR3 protein. D genes are given only for firm matches. A clone size is listed for some rows: how often the clone was seen (once, few, many), or a class if it is expanded.

NA,TRBV4-2,TRBJ2-2,TRBD2,TGTGCCAGCAGCCAAGACCCCCCGGGACTAGCGGACCTCACCGGGGAGCTGTTTTTT,CASSQDPPGLADLTGELFF
few,TRBV7-9,TRBJ1-1,TRBD1,TGTGCCAGCAGCTTGGCGTGGGACAGGGAAGCTTTCTTT,CASSLAWDREAFF
NA,TRBV5-6,TRBJ2-5,TRBD2,TGTGCCAGCAGATTTGGGACTAGCGGGGGGGTCCAAGAGACCCAGTACTTC,CASRFGTSGGVQETQYF
NA,TRBV11-3,TRBJ2-4,NA,TGTGCCAGCAGCTTACCGGGAAAGTCTGTTCAGTACTTC,CASSLPGKSVQYF
NA,TRBV7-9,TRBJ2-7,NA,TGTTCCAGCAGCTTAGTGCGCTACGAGCAGTACTTC,CSSSLVRYEQYF
once,TRBV5-1,TRBJ2-1,NA,TGCGCCAGCAGCTCCAGGATTGACAGATACTCCTACAATGAGCAGTTCTTC,CASSSRIDRYSYNEQFF
once,TRBV4-2,TRBJ2-1,TRBD2,TGTGCCAGCAGCCAAGAACCGGGACTAGTGGTCTATGAGCAGTTCTTC,CASSQEPGLVVYEQFF
NA,TRBV30,TRBJ1-6,NA,TGTGCCTGGAGTGTAAGTCGCGGGGGGAATTCACCCCTCCACTTT,CAWSVSRGGNSPLHF
NA,TRBV7-9,TRBJ2-1,TRBD2,TGTTCCAGCAGCCCTGGGACTAGCGGGAGTATCTACAATGAGCAGTTCTTC,CSSSPGTSGSIYNEQFF
NA,TRBV6-5,TRBJ1-2,TRBD1,TGTGCCAGCAGCCTGACAGGGGAATTCCATGGCTACACCTTC,CASSLTGEFHGYTF
NA,TRBV5-1,TRBJ1-1,NA,TGCGCCAGCAGCTTGGTTACGGGGGTCTCGGCTGAAGCTTTCTTT,CASSLVTGVSAEAFF
NA,TRBV2,TRBJ1-1,TRBD1,TGTGCCAGCAGTTATGGGACAGGGGGCGGGTGGACTGAAGCTTTCTTT,CASSYGTGGGWTEAFF
few,TRBV27,TRBJ2-5,TRBD2,TGTGCCAGCAGTCTCCGCGCCGGGACTAGCGGCACGACCGAAGAGACCCAGTACTTC,CASSLRAGTSGTTEETQYF
NA,TRBV6-1,TRBJ2-7,NA,TGTGCCAGCAGTGACCCGTACTCCTACGAGCAGTACTTC,CASSDPYSYEQYF
NA,TRBV6-1,TRBJ2-1,NA,TGTGCCAGCAATGCGGCGGGTGGGGTCTACAATGAGCAGTTCTTC,CASNAAGGVYNEQFF
few,TRBV5-1,TRBJ1-1,NA,TGCGCCAGCAGGGTGACTGGTGAGAGTCTAGCTTTCTTT,CASRVTGESLAFF
NA,TRBV7-9,TRBJ2-7,NA,TGTGCCAGCAGCTTTTCCTACGAGCAGTACTTC,CASSFSYEQYF
NA,TRBV4-1,TRBJ2-7,NA,TGCGCCAGCAGCCAACTAGGGACACCCTACGAGCAGTACTTC,CASSQLGTPYEQYF
NA,TRBV7-9,TRBJ1-6,NA,TGTGCCAGCAGCTTAGGCAGGGATAGCTCCTATAATTCACCCCTCCACTTT,CASSLGRDSSYNSPLHF
NA,TRBV5-1,TRBJ2-7,TRBD2,TGCGCCAGCAGCGCACTTAAACTACTAGCGGGAGGGTCCCACGAGCAGTACTTC,CASSALKLLAGGSHEQYF
NA,TRBV6-1,TRBJ1-2,TRBD1,TGTGCCAGCAGTGACGGACAGGCCTATGGCTACACCTTC,CASSDGQAYGYTF
NA,TRBV5-1,TRBJ1-1,NA,TGCGCCAGCACCTCCGGGACTGTCAACACTGAAGCTTTCTTT,CASTSGTVNTEAFF
NA,TRBV5-8,TRBJ1-1,NA,TGTGCCAGCAGCTTTCGGAGGGAAGCTTTCTTT,CASSFRREAFF
once,TRBV6-9,TRBJ2-3,NA,TGTGCCAGCGGTCCTACGGCAGGATGCACAGATACGCAGTATTTT,CASGPTAGCTDTQYF
NA,TRBV7-9,TRBJ2-5,TRBD2,TGTTCCAGCAGCCCACCCCCCGGGACTAGACACGAGACCCAGTACTTC,CSSSPPPGTRHETQYF
once,TRBV6-5,TRBJ2-1,NA,TGTGCCAGCAGTTACACAAGGAGCAATGAGCAGTTCTTC,CASSYTRSNEQFF
NA,TRBV27,TRBJ2-7,TRBD1,TGTGCCACCTCCAGTTCGACAGGGGGCGGCATAGATCAGTACTTC,CATSSSTGGGIDQYF
NA,TRBV5-1,TRBJ2-3,NA,TGCGCCAGCAGCTACCCGAGCAGCACAGATACGCAGTATTTT,CASSYPSSTDTQYF
NA,TRBV19,TRBJ2-3,TRBD2,TGTGCCAGTAGTATGAGACTAGCGGGAGGGGAAGATACGCAGTATTTT,CASSMRLAGGEDTQYF
NA,TRBV19,TRBJ2-7,NA,TGTGCCAGTAGTATATCTGGGAGTGGGTTTTACGAGCAGTACTTC,CASSISGSGFYEQYF
NA,TRBV7-7,TRBJ2-7,TRBD1,TGTGCTAGCAGCCCAGGGACAGGGCGAGACGAGCAGTACTTC,CASSPGTGRDEQYF
NA,TRBV2,TRBJ2-7,TRBD1,TGTGCCAGCAGACGACAGGGAGAAGGTGAGCAGTACTTC,CASRRQGEGEQYF
NA,TRBV6-5,TRBJ2-5,TRBD1,TGTGCCAGCAGTTCCGACAGGGCTCGCGGGGAGACCCAGTACTTC,CASSSDRARGETQYF
NA,TRBV5-5,TRBJ2-1,TRBD2,TGTGCCAGCAGCTTGCGGACGACTAGCGGCTCCTACAATGAGCAGTTCTTC,CASSLRTTSGSYNEQFF
NA,TRBV5-1,TRBJ1-5,NA,TGCGCCAGCAGCCGGGAAGGCAATCAGCCCCAGCATTTT,CASSREGNQPQHF
NA,TRBV28,TRBJ2-5,TRBD2,TGTGCCAGCAGTACCCCGGGACTAGCAAAAGAGACCCAGTACTTC,CASSTPGLAKETQYF
NA,TRBV6-1,TRBJ1-1,NA,TGTGCCAGCAGAAAACAGGGAGAGAACACTGAAGCTTTCTTT,CASRKQGENTEAFF
NA,TRBV30,TRBJ2-1,TRBD2,TGCGCCTGGAGTGTGGGAGCGGGAGTAGTGAATGAGCAGTTCTTC,CAWSVGAGVVNEQFF
NA,TRBV4-1,TRBJ2-5,TRBD2,TGCGCCAGCAGCCAAGAGGCTAGCCGGGAGGCCCAGTACTTC,CASSQEASREAQYF
few,TRBV28,TRBJ2-7,NA,TGTGCCAGCAGTTCGAGGCGGATCTCCTACGAGCAGTACTTC,CASSSRRISYEQYF
once,TRBV11-2,TRBJ1-1,NA,TGTGCCAGCAGCTTAGAGCGGTTCGGGGACACTGAAGCTTTCTTT,CASSLERFGDTEAFF
NA,TRBV5-6,TRBJ2-1,TRBD2,TGTGCCAGCAGCTTGGGAACTAGCGAGTACAATGAGCAGTTCTTC,CASSLGTSEYNEQFF
NA,TRBV28,TRBJ1-1,TRBD1,TGTGCCAGCAGTTTGGGACAGAAAAACACTGAAGCTTTCTTT,CASSLGQKNTEAFF
NA,TRBV7-9,TRBJ1-1,TRBD1,TGTGCCAGCAGCCTACCGGGACAGCTTGAAGCTTTCTTT,CASSLPGQLEAFF
NA,TRBV15,TRBJ1-1,NA,TGTGCCACCAGCAGAGATCGCGGGGGCACTGAAGCTTTCTTT,CATSRDRGGTEAFF
NA,TRBV18,TRBJ2-5,NA,TGTGCCAGCTCACCACTTCAGGGATCGGAGACCCAGTACTTC,CASSPLQGSETQYF
NA,TRBV27,TRBJ1-5,NA,TGTGCCAGCAGTTTATCGGGGGGAAGGGGAAGCAATCAGCCCCAGCATTTT,CASSLSGGRGSNQPQHF
NA,TRBV6-1,TRBJ1-2,NA,TGTGCCAGTTACAGGGTTAACTATGGCTACACCTTC,CASYRVNYGYTF
once,TRBV5-1,TRBJ2-1,NA,TGCGCCAGCAGCAACGCAGGGTCCTCCTACAATGAGCAGTTCTTC,CASSNAGSSYNEQFF
NA,TRBV2,TRBJ2-2,TRBD1,TGTGCCAGCAGGACGAGACAGGGGGCGAACACCGGGGAGCTGTTTTTT,CASRTRQGANTGELFF
NA,TRBV7-9,TRBJ2-5,NA,TGTGCCAGCAGACCCACCACAGTGAACCAAGAGACCCAGTACTTC,CASRPTTVNQETQYF
NA,TRBV7-9,TRBJ2-3,NA,TGTGCCAGCAGCCCCCTAGGAGGGATAAGTGAGACAGATACGCAGTATTTT,CASSPLGGISETDTQYF
few,TRBV4-1,TRBJ2-3,TRBD2,TGCGCCAGCAGCCAATTACCGGGACTAGCGTCAAATACGCAGTATTTT,CASSQLPGLASNTQYF
NA,TRBV19,TRBJ1-3,NA,TGTGCCAGTAGTATAGCCGGGCAGGGCTATGGAAACACCATATATTTT,CASSIAGQGYGNTIYF
NA,TRBV28,TRBJ2-5,NA,TGTGCCAGCAGTTTGATCTGGGGGGAAGATCAAGAGACCCAGTACTTC,CASSLIWGEDQETQYF
NA,TRBV2,TRBJ1-3,NA,TGTGCCAGCAGTTCCGACAGGTTCGGAAACACCATATATTTT,CASSSDRFGNTIYF
NA,TRBV6-1,TRBJ1-5,NA,TGTGCCAGCATCCCGGACAGACATCAGCCCCAGCATTTT,CASIPDRHQPQHF
few,TRBV7-2,TRBJ1-2,NA,TGTGCCAGCAGCTTAGGCGGCTATGGCTACACCTTC,CASSLGGYGYTF
NA,TRBV4-1,TRBJ2-5,TRBD2,TGCGCCAGCAGCCAATTCAGCGGGGGGAGGGAGACCCAGTACTTC,CASSQFSGGRETQYF